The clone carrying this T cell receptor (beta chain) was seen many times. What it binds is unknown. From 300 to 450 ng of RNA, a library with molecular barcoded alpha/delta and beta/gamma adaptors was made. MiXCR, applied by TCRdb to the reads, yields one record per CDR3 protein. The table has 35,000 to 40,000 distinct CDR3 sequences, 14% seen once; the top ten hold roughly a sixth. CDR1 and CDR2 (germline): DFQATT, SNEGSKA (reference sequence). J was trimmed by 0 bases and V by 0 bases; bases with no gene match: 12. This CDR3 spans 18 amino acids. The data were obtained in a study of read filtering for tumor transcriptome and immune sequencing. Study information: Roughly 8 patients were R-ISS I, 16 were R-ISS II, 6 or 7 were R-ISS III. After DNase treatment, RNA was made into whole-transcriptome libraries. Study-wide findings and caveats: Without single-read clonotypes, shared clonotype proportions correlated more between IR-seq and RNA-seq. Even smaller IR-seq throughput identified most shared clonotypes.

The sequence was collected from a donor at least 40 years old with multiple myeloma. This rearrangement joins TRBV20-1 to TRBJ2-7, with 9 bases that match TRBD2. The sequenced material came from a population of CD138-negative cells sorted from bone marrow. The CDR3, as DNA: TGCAGTGCTAGAGACGGAAGGGTAAGAGCGGGAGGCTCCTACGAGCAGTACTTC. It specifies CSARDGRVRAGGSYEQYF.